This T cell receptor beta chain was recorded in a study of T cell repertoires in cytomegalovirus infection. At the level of the study: Indications came from public TCR beta signatures; they pointed to CMV infection and to a matching HLA type. Study-wide results and limits: HLA-C-restricted CMV clonotypes gave the most frequent clonotype in two of eight donors. Cumulated frequencies of public TCR beta families served to identify carriers of CMV plus the relevant HLA.

In TCRdb, the reads were re-called with MiXCR into one record per CDR3 protein. The sample has 650,000 to 900,000 distinct CDR3 sequences; 25% to 30% are singletons. This clonotype was seen a few times. Its target is not known. Germline-derived CDR1 and CDR2 are SGHRS and YFSETQ. The CDR3 contains 16 residues. Trimming removed 0 bases at V and 5 bases at J, with 17 bases between. The sequence derives from a human donor in good health (CMV status not recorded). Some clones in this sample may be carry-over from other donors' samples. The chain has TRBV5-1 and TRBJ2-5, with D tentatively TRBD1 (5 bases). This material consisted of cultured CD8+ T cells from PBMCs, taken from culture after CMV antigen stimulation. The DNA of the CDR3 is TGCGCCAGCAGCTTGGAACAGGCCCTCACCCAGGAGACCCAGTACTTC. Protein: CASSLEQALTQETQYF.